The table lists the clone carrying this T cell receptor beta chain with a count of one. Germline V gene lookup returns CDR1 SGHNT and CDR2 YENEEA. V gave up 1 base and J gave up 2 bases, with 14 bases separating them. The CDR3 is 17 amino acids. This sample is drawn from a study of blood T cell repertoires in COVID-19. Clones were sequenced by immunoSEQ multiplex PCR, and TCRdb holds only the in-frame ones, with some missing. The sample shows over 70,000 clones, approximately 81% of them seen only once. Material for sequencing was peripheral blood. The chain carries TRBV11-3 and TRBJ2-2; D is possibly TRBD1 (6 bases). The TCR originated in a man aged 55 to 70 with COVID-19, enrolled during active disease. The CDR3 is CASSLVLTGTNTGELFF. The CDR3 DNA sequence: TGTGCCAGCAGCTTAGTTCTCACCGGGACAAACACCGGGGAGCTGTTTTTT.